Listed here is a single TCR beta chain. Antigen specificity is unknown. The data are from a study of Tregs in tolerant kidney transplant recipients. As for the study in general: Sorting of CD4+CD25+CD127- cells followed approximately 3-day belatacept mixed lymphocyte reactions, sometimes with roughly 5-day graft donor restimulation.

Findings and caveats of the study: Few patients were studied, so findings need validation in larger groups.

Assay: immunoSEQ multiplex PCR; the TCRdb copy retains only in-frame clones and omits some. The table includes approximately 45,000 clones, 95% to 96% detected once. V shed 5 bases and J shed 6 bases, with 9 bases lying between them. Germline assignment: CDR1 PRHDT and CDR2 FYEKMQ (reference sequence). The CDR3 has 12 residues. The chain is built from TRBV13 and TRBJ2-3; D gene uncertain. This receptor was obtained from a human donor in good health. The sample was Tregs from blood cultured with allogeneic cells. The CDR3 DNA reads TGTGCCAGCAGCGATCCTTGGGATACGCAGTATTTT. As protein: CASSDPWDTQYF. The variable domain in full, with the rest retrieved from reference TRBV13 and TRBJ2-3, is AAGVIQSPRHLIKEKRETATLKCYPIPRHDTVYWYQQGPGQDPQFLISFYEKMQSDKGSIPDRFSAQQFSDYHSELNMSSLELGDSALYFCASSDPWDTQYFGPGTRLTVL.